What follows describes a single TCR beta chain. What it binds is unknown. At one boundary the junction diverges from the germline segment, which might be a read error. This sample is part of a study of esophageal squamous cell carcinoma under preoperative chemotherapy. Stated time point: before preoperative PTX-NDP chemotherapy. Study-wide points: Peripheral T cells migrating into the tumor appeared to partly supply post-treatment tumor-infiltrating lymphocytes.

CDR1 MNHNS and CDR2 SASEGT come from the germline V gene. The CDR3 totals 14 residues. TCRdb re-analysed the PCR reads in MiXCR, keeping a single row per CDR3 protein. The sample includes around 15,000 distinct CDR3 sequences, about three fifths of them seen just once. The source is a human donor with esophageal squamous cell carcinoma. The donor label of this sample is uncertain. V is TRBV6-1 and J is TRBJ2-5; D tentatively reads TRBD1 or TRBD2 (6 bases each). This sample was taken from a patient given preoperative chemotherapy. CDR3 coding DNA: TGTGCGGGCAGTGGGGGGCGGGACCAAGAGACGCAGTACTTC. Its translation is CAGSGGRDQETQYF.